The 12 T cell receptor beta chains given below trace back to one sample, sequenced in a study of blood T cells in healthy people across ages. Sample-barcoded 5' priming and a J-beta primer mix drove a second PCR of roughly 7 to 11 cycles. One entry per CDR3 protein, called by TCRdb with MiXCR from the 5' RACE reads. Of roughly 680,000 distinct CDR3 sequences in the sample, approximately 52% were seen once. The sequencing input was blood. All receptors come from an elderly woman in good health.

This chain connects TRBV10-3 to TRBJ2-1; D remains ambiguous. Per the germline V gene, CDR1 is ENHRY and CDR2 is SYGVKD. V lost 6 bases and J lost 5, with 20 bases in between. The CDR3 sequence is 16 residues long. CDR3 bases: TGTGCCATCAGCGCCCCGTTCTTAGGGATCGACAATGAGCAGTTCTTC. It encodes CAISAPFLGIDNEQFF.

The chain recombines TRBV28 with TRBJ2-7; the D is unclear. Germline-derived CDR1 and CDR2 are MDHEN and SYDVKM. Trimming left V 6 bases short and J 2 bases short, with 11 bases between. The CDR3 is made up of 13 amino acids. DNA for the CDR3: TGTGCCAGCAGATGGGCCCTAACCTACGAGCAGTACTTC. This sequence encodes CASRWALTYEQYF.

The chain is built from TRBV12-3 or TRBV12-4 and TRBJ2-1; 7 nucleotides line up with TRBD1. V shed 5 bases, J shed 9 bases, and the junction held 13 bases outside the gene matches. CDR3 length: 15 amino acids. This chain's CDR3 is CASSLWDSGASEQFF. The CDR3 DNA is TGTGCCAGCAGTCTCTGGGACAGTGGGGCGAGTGAGCAGTTCTTC.

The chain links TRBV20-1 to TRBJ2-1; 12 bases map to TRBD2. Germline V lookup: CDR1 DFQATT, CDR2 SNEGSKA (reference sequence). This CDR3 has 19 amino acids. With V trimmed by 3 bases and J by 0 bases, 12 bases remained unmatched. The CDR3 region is CSASTSGRPLMSSYNEQFF. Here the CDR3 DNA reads TGCAGTGCTAGTACTAGCGGGAGGCCACTTATGAGCTCCTACAATGAGCAGTTCTTC.

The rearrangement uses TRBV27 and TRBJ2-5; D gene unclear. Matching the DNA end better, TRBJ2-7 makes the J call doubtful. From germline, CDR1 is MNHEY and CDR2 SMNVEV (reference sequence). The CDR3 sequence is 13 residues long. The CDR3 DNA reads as TGTGCCAGCAGGACGCTTAGCTCCTACGAGCAGTACTTC. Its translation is CASRTLSSYEQYF.

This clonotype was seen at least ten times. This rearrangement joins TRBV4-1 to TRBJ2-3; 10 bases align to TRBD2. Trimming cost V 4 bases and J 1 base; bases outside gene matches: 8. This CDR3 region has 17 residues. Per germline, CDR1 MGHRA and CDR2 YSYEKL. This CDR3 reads CASSRVGLAGGTDTQYF. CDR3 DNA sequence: TGCGCCAGCAGCCGGGTGGGGCTAGCGGGAGGCACAGATACGCAGTATTTT.

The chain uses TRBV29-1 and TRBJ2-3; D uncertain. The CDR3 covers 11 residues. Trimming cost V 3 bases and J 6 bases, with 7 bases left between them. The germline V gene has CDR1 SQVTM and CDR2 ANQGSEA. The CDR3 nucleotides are TGCAGCGTTGATTTGGGGGATACGCAGTATTTT. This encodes CSVDLGDTQYF.

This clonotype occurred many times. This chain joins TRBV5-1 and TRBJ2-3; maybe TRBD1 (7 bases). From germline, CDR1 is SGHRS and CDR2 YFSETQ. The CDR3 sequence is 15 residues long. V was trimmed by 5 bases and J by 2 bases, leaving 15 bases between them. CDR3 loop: CASSPGDRLTDTQYF. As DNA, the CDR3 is TGCGCCAGCAGTCCGGGGGACAGACTCACAGATACGCAGTATTTT. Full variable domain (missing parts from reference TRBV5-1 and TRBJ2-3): KAGVTQTPRYLIKTRGQQVTLSCSPISGHRSVSWYQQTPGQGLQFLFEYFSETQRNKGNFPGRFSGRQFSNSRSEMNVSTLELGDSALYLCASSPGDRLTDTQYFGPGTRLTVL.

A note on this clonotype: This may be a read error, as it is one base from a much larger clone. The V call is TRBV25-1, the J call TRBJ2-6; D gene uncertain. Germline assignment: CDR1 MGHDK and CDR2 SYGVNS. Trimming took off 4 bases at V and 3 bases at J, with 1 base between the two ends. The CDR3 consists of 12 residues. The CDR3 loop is CASSGGANVLTF. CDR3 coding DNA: TGTGCCAGCAGTGGTGGGGCCAACGTCCTGACTTTC.

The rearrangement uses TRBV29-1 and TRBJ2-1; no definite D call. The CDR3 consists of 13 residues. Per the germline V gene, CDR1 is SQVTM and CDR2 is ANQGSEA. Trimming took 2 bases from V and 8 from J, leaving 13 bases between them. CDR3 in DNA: TGCAGCGTTGAAAAGCCTAGTCCCGATGAGCAGTTCTTC. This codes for CSVEKPSPDEQFF.

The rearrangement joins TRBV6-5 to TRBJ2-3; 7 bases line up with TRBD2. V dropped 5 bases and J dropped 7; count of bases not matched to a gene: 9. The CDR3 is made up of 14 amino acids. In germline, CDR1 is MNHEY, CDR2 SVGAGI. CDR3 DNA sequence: TGTGCCAGCAGTAAAGCGGGACCCGCAAATACGCAGTATTTT. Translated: CASSKAGPANTQYF.

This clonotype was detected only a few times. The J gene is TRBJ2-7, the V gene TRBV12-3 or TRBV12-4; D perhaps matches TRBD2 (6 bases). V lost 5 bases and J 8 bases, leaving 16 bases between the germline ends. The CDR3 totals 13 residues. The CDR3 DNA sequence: TGTGCCAGCAGTGTAACGGGAGTAGCGAAGCAGTACTTC. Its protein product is CASSVTGVAKQYF.